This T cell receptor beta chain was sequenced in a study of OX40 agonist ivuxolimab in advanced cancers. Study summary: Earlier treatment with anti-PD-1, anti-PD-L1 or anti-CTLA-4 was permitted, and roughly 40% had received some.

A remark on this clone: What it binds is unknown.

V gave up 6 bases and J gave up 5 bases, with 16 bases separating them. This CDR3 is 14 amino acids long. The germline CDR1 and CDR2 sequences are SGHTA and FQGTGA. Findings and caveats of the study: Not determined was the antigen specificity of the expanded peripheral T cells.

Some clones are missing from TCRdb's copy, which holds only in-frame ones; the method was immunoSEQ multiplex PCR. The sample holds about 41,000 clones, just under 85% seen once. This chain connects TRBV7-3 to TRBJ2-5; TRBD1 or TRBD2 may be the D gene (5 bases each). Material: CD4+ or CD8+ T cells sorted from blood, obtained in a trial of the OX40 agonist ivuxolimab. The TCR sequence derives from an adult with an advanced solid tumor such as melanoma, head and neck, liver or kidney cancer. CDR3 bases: TGTGCCAGCAGTCAAGGGGACCGGTCGGAGACCCAGTACTTC. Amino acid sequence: CASSQGDRSETQYF.